The clone carrying this TCR beta chain was seen only a few times. The data were produced by immunoSEQ multiplex PCR, yet TCRdb's version contains in-frame clones alone and is incomplete. The data hold 8,200 or so clones, with nearly 60% observed a single time. This sample is part of a study of T cells in localized non-small cell lung cancer. Sequences were derived from lymph node tissue, sampled before any cancer treatment. The TCR sequence derives from a male donor older than 55 with stage I squamous cell lung carcinoma.

The DNA for the CDR3 is TGTGCCAGCAGTAGGGACACCAGCACAGATACGCAGTATTTT. Protein product: CASSRDTSTDTQYF. J is TRBJ2-3 and V is TRBV9; D might be TRBD1 (6 bases). Trimming cost V 5 bases and J 0 bases, with 10 bases left between them. There are 14 residues in the CDR3. Germline V gene data show CDR1 as SGDLS and CDR2 as YYNGEE.